This T cell receptor beta chain was documented in a study of T cell repertoires in cytomegalovirus infection (dated by TCRdb to 2018 to 2020). Turning to the overall study: Donor HLA type was relevant to the analysis, because carriage of CMV infection together with the matching HLA type was indicated by public TCR beta signatures. What the study reported, not specific to this receptor: Cumulative frequency of public TCR beta family members discriminated carriers of CMV infection plus the relevant HLA type in this cohort and an independent 352-donor cohort. The ex vivo response was dominated by HLA-C-restricted CMV-specific TCR beta clonotypes, which also provided the single most frequent clonotype in two of eight donors.

This clonotype was detected many times. The antigen it binds to is not known. The sample holds no much larger clone one base away, and base qualities are not on file. The sequencing machine was an Illumina HiSeq 1500. The public sequencing data were trimmed at Q25 with fastp and processed into clonotypes with MiXCR by TCRdb, which kept only in-frame beta chains. Each entry merges the rows of one CDR3 protein and shows their most common DNA and genes. The sample has more than 140,000 distinct CDR3 sequences on record, under 8.5% of them singletons. Together, the top ten hold more than 15% of the sample. The germline V gene encodes CDR1 SGHTA and CDR2 FQGNSA. Cut back by 4 bases and 6 bases, the V and J ends lie 19 bases apart. From its cysteine to its phenylalanine, the CDR3 spans 16 amino acids. Only the CDR3 region is kept as DNA, spanning 48 bases read in frame from base 1.

This TCR was sampled from a human donor in good health (CMV status not recorded). Some clones in this sample may be carry-over from other donors' samples. The sequencing sample was made of PBMCs. The sequence joins TRBV7-2 to TRBJ2-1; TRBD2 is a possible D gene, resting on 5 matching bases. This receptor carries the CDR3 CASSWGVTLVSNEQFF. In nucleotides, the sequence is TGTGCCAGCAGCTGGGGAGTAACACTAGTATCCAATGAGCAGTTCTTC. The full variable domain, completed from the reference TRBV7-2 and TRBJ2-1 proteins outside the CDR3, reads GAGVSQSPSNKVTEKGKDVELRCDPISGHTALYWYRQSLGQGLEFLIYFQGNSAPDKSGLPSDRFSAERTGGSVSTLTIQRTQQEDSAVYLCASSWGVTLVSNEQFFGPGTRLTVL.